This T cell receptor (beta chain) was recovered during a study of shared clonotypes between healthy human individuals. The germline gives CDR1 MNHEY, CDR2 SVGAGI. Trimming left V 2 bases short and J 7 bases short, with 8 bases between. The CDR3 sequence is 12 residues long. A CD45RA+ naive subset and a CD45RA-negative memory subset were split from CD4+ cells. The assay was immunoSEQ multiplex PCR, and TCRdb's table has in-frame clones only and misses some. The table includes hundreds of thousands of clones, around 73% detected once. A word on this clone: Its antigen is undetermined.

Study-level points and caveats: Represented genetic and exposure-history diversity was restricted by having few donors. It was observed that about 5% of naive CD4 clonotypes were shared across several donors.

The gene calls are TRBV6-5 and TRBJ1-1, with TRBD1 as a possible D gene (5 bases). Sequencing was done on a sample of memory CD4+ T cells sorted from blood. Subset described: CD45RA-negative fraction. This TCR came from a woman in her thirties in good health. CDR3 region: CASSYSGGEAFF. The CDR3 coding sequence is TGTGCCAGCAGTTACAGTGGGGGTGAAGCTTTCTTT.